Below are 23 T cell receptor beta chains sequenced from a single sample in a study of blood T cells in healthy people across ages. A sample-barcoded 5' primer and a J-beta primer mix were used in a second PCR of roughly 7 to 12 cycles. TCRdb processed the 5' RACE reads anew with MiXCR; each CDR3 protein has one entry. The sample holds 850,000 to 1,100,000 distinct CDR3 sequences, roughly two fifths seen once. Sequences were obtained from blood. The receptor source for this set is a man in his late teens or twenties in good health.

This clonotype was observed once. A much more abundant neighbour one base away suggests this may be a read error. V is TRBV6-6 and J is TRBJ1-2; TRBD1 matches at 7 bases. CDR3 size: 14 residues. Germline V gene data show CDR1 as MNHNY and CDR2 as SVGAGI (reference sequence). CDR3 coding DNA: TGTGCCAGCAGTTACCGGGACAGAAGCTATGGCCACACCTTC. Its translation is CASSYRDRSYGHTF.

The chain has TRBV20-1 and TRBJ1-2; possible D gene TRBD1, 6 bases. This CDR3 is 15 amino acids long. The germline V and J ends were trimmed by 3 bases and 6 bases, with 20 bases remaining between them. Germline V gene sequence: CDR1 DFQATT, CDR2 SNEGSKA (reference sequence). CDR3 loop: CSASLPAGVGDGYTF. DNA of the CDR3: TGCAGTGCTAGTCTTCCCGCAGGGGTGGGTGATGGCTACACCTTC.

This clonotype was counted between two and nine times. CDR3 sequence reads: CASSGNRGTARYNEQFF. Here the CDR3 DNA reads TGTGCCAGCAGTGGGAACAGGGGAACCGCCCGTTACAATGAGCAGTTCTTC. This sequence joins TRBV25-1 and TRBJ2-1; 7 bases line up with TRBD1. Germline CDR1 MGHDK, CDR2 SYGVNS. This CDR3 has 17 amino acids. Trimming cost V 4 bases and J 4 bases; bases outside gene matches: 13.

The chain couples TRBV6-5 to TRBJ2-3; the D is unclear. Germline V gene lookup returns CDR1 MNHEY and CDR2 SVGAGI. The CDR3 is 14 residues long. V shed 4 bases and J shed 2 bases, with 10 bases lying between them. The CDR3 nucleotides are TGTGCCAGCAGTTTATGGGCTTACACAGATACGCAGTATTTT. This sequence encodes CASSLWAYTDTQYF.

As to this clonotype: A read error is possible here, since a much larger clone lies one base away. V is TRBV4-3 and J is TRBJ2-1; no definite D call. Germline V gives CDR1 LGHNA, CDR2 YSLEER. CDR3 size: 18 residues. The CDR3 sequence: CAGSQGIDTARKYNEQFF. DNA of the CDR3: TGCGCCGGCAGCCAAGGGATTGACACTGCGAGAAAATACAATGAGCAGTTCTTC.

The rearrangement uses TRBV15 and TRBJ1-2; D possibly corresponds to TRBD1 (5 bases). Trimming left V 0 bases short and J 7 bases short, with 15 bases between. The CDR3 totals 15 residues. Germline-derived CDR1 and CDR2 are LNHNV and YYDKDF (reference sequence). DNA of the CDR3: TGTGCCACCAGCAGAGATCGGGACGGATGGAGTGGCTACACCTTC. Amino acids: CATSRDRDGWSGYTF.

This clonotype was recorded only once. CDR3 residues: CASSSPLGVNQPQHF. The CDR3 DNA is TGTGCCAGCAGTTCCCCCCTGGGGGTCAATCAGCCCCAGCATTTT. The chain recombines TRBV6-2 or TRBV6-3 with TRBJ1-5; possible D gene TRBD1, 5 bases. The CDR3 covers 15 residues. Germline lookup yields CDR1 MNHEY and CDR2 SVGEGT. V gave up 4 bases and J gave up 3 bases, with 13 bases separating them.

The chain uses TRBV7-9 and TRBJ1-1, with D possibly matching TRBD1 (6 bases). Germline V gives CDR1 SEHNR, CDR2 FQNEAQ (reference sequence). V lost 1 base, J lost 1 base, and 22 bases lay in between. There are 19 residues in the CDR3. CDR3 DNA sequence: TGTGCCAGCAGCTTAGTAAGGTGGCCCAGGGGTCCGCAGAACACTGAAGCTTTCTTT. Residues: CASSLVRWPRGPQNTEAFF. The full variable domain, rest sourced from reference TRBV7-9 and TRBJ1-1, is DTGVSQNPRHKITKRGQNVTFRCDPISEHNRLYWYRQTLGQGPEFLTYFQNEAQLEKSRLLSDRFSAERPKGSFSTLEIQRTEQGDSAMYLCASSLVRWPRGPQNTEAFFGQGTRLTVV.

This clonotype was seen a handful of times. J is TRBJ2-3 and V is TRBV20-1, with unresolved D. Germline V gene sequence: CDR1 DFQATT, CDR2 SNEGSKA (reference sequence). CDR3 size: 14 residues. V lost 5 bases to trimming and J lost 0 bases, with 12 bases between them. The CDR3 DNA reads TGCAGTGCTGAGGCCGAGCGTAGCACAGATACGCAGTATTTT. Its translation: CSAEAERSTDTQYF.

The rearrangement joins TRBV20-1 to TRBJ2-3, with 7 nucleotides matching TRBD1. The CDR3 extends over 13 amino acids. Germline V gene lookup returns CDR1 DFQATT and CDR2 SNEGSKA (reference sequence). The V gene end was trimmed by 5 bases and the J gene end by 2 bases; junction bases not matched to a gene: 4. Here the CDR3 reads CSAGQDSTDTQYF. Here the CDR3 DNA reads TGCAGTGCTGGACAGGATTCCACAGATACGCAGTATTTT.

This clonotype turned up a few times. The rearrangement uses TRBV12-3 or TRBV12-4 and TRBJ2-3, with TRBD2 matching over 11 bases. Trimming cost V 6 bases and J 6 bases; bases outside gene matches: 5. This CDR3 has 14 amino acids. CDR3 bases: TGTGCCAGCAGCACTAGCGGGGGAAGGGATACGCAGTATTTT. This codes for CASSTSGGRDTQYF.

Details on this clonotype: At one boundary the junction diverges from the germline segment, which might be a read error. The chain carries TRBV25-1 and TRBJ2-1; unclear D gene. This CDR3 contains 11 residues. Germline V lookup: CDR1 MGHDK, CDR2 SYGVNS. Here the CDR3 reads CVSMFDNEQFF. In DNA, the CDR3 is TGTGTCAGCATGTTTGACAATGAGCAGTTCTTC.

In this sample, this clonotype turned up a few times. The V call is TRBV6-6, the J call TRBJ2-1; D perhaps matches TRBD1 (6 bases). V lost 0 bases and J 7 bases, leaving 16 bases between the germline ends. Germline V CDR1 and CDR2: MNHNY, SVGAGI (reference sequence). This CDR3 contains 16 residues. The CDR3 region has the DNA TGTGCCAGCAGTTACTCCGGGACACCACCCTGGAATGAGCAGTTCTTC. It is translated as CASSYSGTPPWNEQFF.

With regard to this clonotype: A junction end diverges from the germline sequence, so it may reflect a read error. V and J are TRBV15 and TRBJ1-5; 9 bases line up with TRBD1. In germline, CDR1 is LNHNV, CDR2 YYDKDF (reference sequence). The CDR3 spans 14 residues. CDR3 amino acids: CATSRTGEGQPQHF. DNA of the CDR3: TGTGCCACTAGCAGGACAGGGGAAGGGCAGCCCCAGCATTTT. Full variable domain (missing parts from reference TRBV15 and TRBJ1-5): DAMVIQNPRYQVTQFGKPVTLSCSQTLNHNVMYWYQQKSSQAPKLLFHYYDKDFNNEADTPDNFQSRRPNTSFCFLDIRSPGLGDTAMYLCATSRTGEGQPQHFGDGTRLSIL.

The gene calls are TRBV7-9 and TRBJ2-3; a weak D match, TRBD2 (6 bases). V was pared by 4 bases and J by 2 bases, with 13 bases between. The CDR3 is 15 residues long. The germline CDR1 and CDR2 sequences are SEHNR and FQNEAQ (reference sequence). The CDR3 is CASSSGTRYTDTQYF. The CDR3 bases are TGTGCCAGCAGCTCTGGGACTCGATACACAGATACGCAGTATTTT.

Regarding this clonotype: One junction end disagrees with the germline gene, perhaps due to a read error. The chain employs TRBV3-1 and TRBJ2-4; no clear D. Germline V CDR1 and CDR2: LGHDT, YNNKEL (reference sequence). This CDR3 is 12 amino acids long. The DNA for the CDR3 is TGTGCTAGCAGCCTGTTCAAAAACATTCAGTACTTC. Its translation is CASSLFKNIQYF.

This clonotype has a handful of counts. The gene calls are TRBV27 and TRBJ2-3; perhaps TRBD2 as D (6 bases). The germline V gene has CDR1 MNHEY and CDR2 SMNVEV (reference sequence). The CDR3 is 15 residues long. Deletions cut 7 bases from V and 2 bases from J, with 16 bases between. CDR3 residues: CASMWDGGFTDTQYF. The CDR3 nucleotides are TGTGCCAGCATGTGGGACGGGGGATTCACAGATACGCAGTATTTT.

As regards this clonotype: Mismatch with germline at one junction end may stem from a read error. This rearrangement joins TRBV7-9 to TRBJ1-1, with D unresolved. CDR1 SEHNR and CDR2 FQNEAQ come from the germline V gene (reference sequence). The CDR3 has 12 residues. CDR3 bases: TGTACCAGCAGCCTTCAAGATACTGAAGCTTTCTTT. Translated, it gives CTSSLQDTEAFF.

This chain links TRBV29-1 with TRBJ2-1; D unresolved. CDR1 and CDR2 from the germline V gene are SQVTM and ANQGSEA. V lost 5 bases to trimming and J lost 0 bases, with 8 bases between them. The CDR3 is 13 amino acids. CDR3 nucleotides: TGCAGCGTTAGGGCAGACTCCTACAATGAGCAGTTCTTC. Protein sequence: CSVRADSYNEQFF.

V and J are TRBV20-1 and TRBJ1-1; possibly TRBD1 for D (5 bases). This CDR3 has 13 amino acids. Germline CDR1 reads DFQATT; CDR2 reads SNEGSKA (reference sequence). The DNA for the CDR3 is TGCAGAGCAACTCAGGGAAGTGGCACTGAAGCTTTCTTT. Its protein product is CRATQGSGTEAFF.

A single count supports this clonotype. The V and J genes are TRBV11-1 and TRBJ2-1, with D perhaps being TRBD1 or TRBD2 (5 bases each). This CDR3 is built from 17 residues. CDR1 is SGHAT, CDR2 FQDESV, per germline (reference sequence). Trimming cost V 0 bases and J 13 bases, with 25 bases left between them. The CDR3 loop is CASSLASGTNTGETQFF. The DNA of the CDR3 is TGTGCCAGCAGCTTAGCATCGGGGACCAACACAGGAGAGACCCAGTTCTTC.

There are a few counts of this clonotype. The CDR3 DNA sequence: TGTGCCAGCAGCCCAGACGATGGCAACGAGCAGTACTTC. Translation gives CASSPDDGNEQYF. The rearrangement joins TRBV3-1 to TRBJ2-7; D remains ambiguous. Looked up from germline, CDR1 is LGHDT and CDR2 is YNNKEL (reference sequence). The germline V and J ends were trimmed by 4 bases and 5 bases, with 12 bases remaining between them. This CDR3 region has 13 residues.

This clonotype was seen more than once but under ten times. This rearrangement joins TRBV20-1 to TRBJ2-7, with D possibly being TRBD2 (6 bases). The CDR3 contains 13 residues. Germline V gene lookup returns CDR1 DFQATT and CDR2 SNEGSKA (reference sequence). The V gene lost 1 base and the J gene lost 3 bases, with 10 bases spanning the gap. The CDR3 here is CSARVAGNYEQYF. The CDR3 DNA follows: TGCAGTGCTAGAGTCGCGGGAAACTACGAGCAGTACTTC.